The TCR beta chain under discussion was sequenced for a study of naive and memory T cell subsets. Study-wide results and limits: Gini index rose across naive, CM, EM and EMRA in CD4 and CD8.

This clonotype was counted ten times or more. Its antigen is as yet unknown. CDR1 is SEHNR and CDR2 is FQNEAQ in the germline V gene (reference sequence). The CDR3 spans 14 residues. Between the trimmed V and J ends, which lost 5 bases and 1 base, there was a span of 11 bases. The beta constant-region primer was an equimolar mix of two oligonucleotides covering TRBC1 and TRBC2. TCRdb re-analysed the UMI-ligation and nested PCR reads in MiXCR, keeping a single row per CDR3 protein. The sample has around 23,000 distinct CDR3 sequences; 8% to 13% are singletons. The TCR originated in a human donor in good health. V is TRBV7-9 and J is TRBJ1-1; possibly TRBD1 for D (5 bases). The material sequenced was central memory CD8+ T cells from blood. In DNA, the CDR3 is TGTGCCAGCAGCCCAACGGGACGGAACACTGAAGCTTTCTTT. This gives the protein CASSPTGRNTEAFF. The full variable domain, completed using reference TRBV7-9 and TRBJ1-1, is DTGVSQNPRHKITKRGQNVTFRCDPISEHNRLYWYRQTLGQGPEFLTYFQNEAQLEKSRLLSDRFSAERPKGSFSTLEIQRTEQGDSAMYLCASSPTGRNTEAFFGQGTRLTVV.